Listed here are 15 T cell receptor beta chains from one sample, sequenced in a study of beta chain features in type 1 diabetes. Since all of the isolated RNA was reverse transcribed, expressed TCRB transcripts were what got sequenced. Data came from immunoSEQ multiplex PCR; TCRdb stores just in-frame clones and leaves some out. The sample yields hundreds of thousands of clones, over 11% seen once. Study-level findings and limits: Within each of all four CD4+ subsets, Type 1 diabetes patients had TCRB CDR3s that were moderately but significantly shorter.

Antigens for these TCRs are unknown. The sequencing sample was made of naive CD4+ T cells from blood. Receptors originate from a man aged 18-30 years with type 1 diabetes.

Remarks on this clone: Compared with germline, one end of the junction differs, possibly owing to a read error. The chain recombines TRBV5-1 with TRBJ1-1; possible D gene TRBD1, 5 bases. The germline gives CDR1 SGHRS, CDR2 YFSETQ. The CDR3 has 13 amino acids. CDR3 bases: TGCGCCAGCAGCTTGGAGTATAAGGGACTGAGGTACTTT. Protein: CASSLEYKGLRYF.

This clone was seen more than once but under ten times. The chain links TRBV15 to TRBJ2-5, with TRBD1 identical over 9 bases. Germline lookup yields CDR1 LNHNV and CDR2 YYDKDF (reference sequence). The V segment lost 2 bases and the J segment 5 bases; nucleotides outside the gene matches: 9. The CDR3 runs to 16 residues. CDR3 bases: TGTGCCACCAGCAGACCCAACATAACAGGGGGCGAGACCCAGTACTTC. It specifies CATSRPNITGGETQYF.

This chain joins TRBV2 and TRBJ1-6; TRBD1 matches at 8 bases. CDR3 length equals 15 residues. Per germline, CDR1 SNHLY and CDR2 FYNNEI. The V and J ends lost 5 bases and 6 bases, in that order; junction bases with no gene match: 6. DNA of the CDR3: TGTGCCAGCAGTCCACAGGGGGAAGGTAATTCACCCCTCCACTTT. Amino acid sequence: CASSPQGEGNSPLHF.

In its sample, this clone was seen a few times. This chain links TRBV4-1 with TRBJ1-5; D possibly corresponds to TRBD1 (5 bases). This CDR3 has 16 residues. Trimming removed 2 bases from V and 3 bases from J, with 14 bases in between. The germline gives CDR1 MGHRA, CDR2 YSYEKL. CDR3 residues: CASSQTGGALNQPQHF. Written as DNA, the CDR3 is TGCGCCAGCAGCCAAACAGGAGGAGCCCTCAATCAGCCCCAGCATTTT.

This clone was recorded a few times. Other DNA sequences in the same sample also yield this CDR3. The chain recombines TRBV18 with TRBJ2-1; no definite D call. Germline CDR1 reads KGHSH; CDR2 reads LQKENI. V was trimmed by 2 bases and J by 0 bases, leaving 2 bases between them. This CDR3 is built from 13 residues. CDR3 nucleotide sequence: TGTGCCAGCTCACCAAGCTCCTACAATGAGCAGTTCTTC. It encodes CASSPSSYNEQFF.

This clone has only a few counts. The chain links TRBV19 to TRBJ2-1; 9 positions match TRBD2. The CDR3 has 14 residues. Trimming cost V 9 bases and J 5 bases; bases outside gene matches: 8. CDR1 and CDR2 (germline): LNHDA, SQIVND (reference sequence). The CDR3 coding sequence is TGTGCCAGCCACGGACTAGCGAAGGACAATGAGCAGTTCTTC. This gives the protein CASHGLAKDNEQFF. The full variable domain, rest sourced from reference TRBV19 and TRBJ2-1, is DGGITQSPKYLFRKEGQNVTLSCEQNLNHDAMYWYRQDPGQGLRLIYYSQIVNDFQKGDIAEGYSVSREKKESFPLTVTSAQKNPTAFYLCASHGLAKDNEQFFGPGTRLTVL.

A few counts support this clone. The chain carries TRBV6-1 and TRBJ1-2; unclear D gene. This CDR3 is 13 amino acids long. Germline values: CDR1 MNHNS, CDR2 SASEGT. V shed 7 bases and J shed 5 bases, with 14 bases lying between them. The CDR3 sequence: CASKASDVYGYTF. Written as DNA, the CDR3 is TGTGCCAGCAAGGCCTCCGACGTTTATGGCTACACCTTC.

The V call is TRBV9, the J call TRBJ2-2; no firm D call. Germline V gives CDR1 SGDLS, CDR2 YYNGEE. Trimming removed 2 bases from V and 1 base from J, with 6 bases in between. The length of the CDR3 is 14 residues. The CDR3 region has the DNA TGTGCCAGCAGCGTTCTAGGGAACACCGGGGAGCTGTTTTTT. Its translation is CASSVLGNTGELFF.

The J gene is TRBJ2-2, the V gene TRBV4-1, with 8 bases lining up with TRBD2. The CDR3 contains 18 residues. Germline assignment: CDR1 MGHRA and CDR2 YSYEKL. Trimming at V came to 4 bases and at J to 3 bases, leaving 13 bases not matched to a gene. CDR3 loop: CASSRGPSGSGDTGELFF. The CDR3 DNA follows: TGCGCCAGCAGCCGGGGGCCCAGCGGGAGTGGCGACACCGGGGAGCTGTTTTTT.

CDR3 nucleotide sequence: TGTGCCAGCAGTTACCGGGACAGGGCGGGAACAGATACGCAGTATTTT. Protein product: CASSYRDRAGTDTQYF. The V gene is TRBV6-5, the J gene TRBJ2-3; TRBD1 aligns across 9 bases. The junction had 6 bases not matched to a gene; V was cut back by 2 bases and J by 3 bases. From germline, CDR1 is MNHEY and CDR2 SVGAGI. CDR3 length: 16 residues.

CDR3 residues: CASSGQGRDTQYF. As DNA, the CDR3 is TGTGCCAGCAGCGGACAGGGGAGGGATACGCAGTATTTT. V gene TRBV2 combines with J gene TRBJ2-3, with 9 bases aligning to TRBD1. V was pared by 6 bases and J by 6 bases, with 4 bases of the junction left unmatched. The CDR3 contains 13 residues. In germline, CDR1 is SNHLY, CDR2 FYNNEI.

J is TRBJ2-2 and V is TRBV7-9; D is unresolved. Deletions cut 0 bases from V and 1 base from J, with 6 bases between. The CDR3 contains 15 residues. Germline V CDR1 and CDR2: SEHNR, FQNEAQ (reference sequence). CDR3 loop: CASSLAGLNTGELFF. CDR3 nucleotides: TGTGCCAGCAGCTTAGCAGGGTTGAACACCGGGGAGCTGTTTTTT.

This clone was recorded a few times. The chain has TRBV28 and TRBJ1-4; possible D gene TRBD1, 5 bases. There are 12 residues in the CDR3. V was pared by 10 bases and J by 5 bases, with 11 bases between. The germline V gene has CDR1 MDHEN and CDR2 SYDVKM. DNA of the CDR3: TGTGCCACCGGGACGGCGAATGAAAAACTGTTTTTT. Its protein product is CATGTANEKLFF.

The gene calls are TRBV18 and TRBJ2-3; possible D gene TRBD2, 5 bases. Germline V gene lookup returns CDR1 KGHSH and CDR2 LQKENI. The length of the CDR3 is 17 residues. Trimming took off 1 base at V and 0 bases at J, with 14 bases between the two ends. This CDR3 reads CASSPRSSGLSTDTQYF. The CDR3 region has the DNA TGTGCCAGCTCACCACGGTCAAGCGGACTTAGCACAGATACGCAGTATTTT.

The J gene is TRBJ1-1, the V gene TRBV2; D ambiguous. This CDR3 contains 13 residues. Germline CDR1 is SNHLY and CDR2 is FYNNEI. V was shortened by 3 bases and J by 5 bases, with 10 bases between the two germline ends. The CDR3 loop reads CASSERVGTEAFF. In DNA form, the CDR3 reads TGTGCCAGCAGTGAGAGGGTAGGGACTGAAGCTTTCTTT.